Following are 22 T cell receptor beta chains from one sample sequenced in a study of patients and donors after allogeneic stem cell transplantation. TCRdb re-called the RT-PCR reads through MiXCR, storing one row per CDR3 protein. Here the sample spans some 960,000 distinct CDR3 sequences, roughly 17% being singletons. The sequencing input was blood, either unsorted or a sorted T cell fraction (not recorded which). The receptor set was obtained from a human donor who was either an allogeneic HSCT recipient or a stem cell or donor lymphocyte infusion donor (not recorded which). It is not recorded whose cells these are; they may come from a transplant donor.

V and J are TRBV29-1 and TRBJ2-2; 7 bases are shared with TRBD2. The CDR3 contains 14 residues. Per the germline V gene, CDR1 is SQVTM and CDR2 is ANQGSEA. Trimming cost V 4 bases and J 0 bases; bases outside gene matches: 2. CDR3 sequence (DNA): TGCAGCGTTGCCGGGGGGACGAACACCGGGGAGCTGTTTTTT. Translated: CSVAGGTNTGELFF.

The rearrangement joins TRBV19 to TRBJ1-1, with no clear D. Looked up from germline, CDR1 is LNHDA and CDR2 is SQIVND (reference sequence). Trimming cost V 3 bases and J 3 bases, with 11 bases left between them. The CDR3 is made up of 14 amino acids. The CDR3 here is CASSILPGDTEAFF. CDR3 DNA sequence: TGTGCCAGTAGTATTTTGCCTGGGGACACTGAAGCTTTCTTT.

The rearrangement joins TRBV5-1 to TRBJ2-5; TRBD2 aligns across 11 bases. Germline V gene data show CDR1 as SGHRS and CDR2 as YFSETQ. V lost 6 bases, J lost 3 bases, and 10 bases stayed unmatched. The CDR3 extends over 16 amino acids. CDR3 protein: CASKFPGLAVKETQYF. The CDR3 DNA sequence: TGCGCCAGCAAATTCCCGGGACTAGCGGTTAAAGAGACCCAGTACTTC.

This clonotype was seen a few times. The chain links TRBV7-2 to TRBJ1-6; TRBD1 aligns across 8 bases. The CDR3 consists of 15 residues. Germline lookup yields CDR1 SGHTA and CDR2 FQGNSA. Germline trimming cut 4 bases from V and 8 bases from J; bases unmatched to any gene: 7. The CDR3 bases are TGTGCCAGCAGCTCCGGACAGGGCCCCGATTCACCCCTCCACTTT. It is translated as CASSSGQGPDSPLHF.

This rearrangement joins TRBV7-2 to TRBJ1-5, with 9 bases fitting TRBD1. V was clipped by 6 bases and J by 0 bases; unmatched bases: 6. CDR1 and CDR2 from the germline V gene are SGHTA and FQGNSA. This CDR3 spans 16 amino acids. CDR3 region: CASRTGGPYSNQPQHF. For the CDR3, the DNA is TGTGCCAGCAGGACAGGGGGGCCCTATAGCAATCAGCCCCAGCATTTT.

This clonotype was counted between two and nine times. This rearrangement joins TRBV5-1 to TRBJ1-2; no firm D call. The CDR3 length is 15 residues. Germline V lookup: CDR1 SGHRS, CDR2 YFSETQ. The germline V and J ends were trimmed by 1 base and 2 bases, with 12 bases remaining between them. The CDR3: CASSLRLESNYGYTF. The CDR3 DNA is TGCGCCAGCAGCTTGAGGTTGGAATCGAACTATGGCTACACCTTC.

J is TRBJ2-2 and V is TRBV27, with 9 positions matching TRBD2. V lost 1 base to trimming and J lost 2 bases; unmatched junction nucleotides: 14. Germline V gene data show CDR1 as MNHEY and CDR2 as SMNVEV (reference sequence). The CDR3 is 20 amino acids. This CDR3 is CASSLFADLAGTPNTGELFF. The CDR3 DNA follows: TGTGCCAGCAGTTTATTTGCCGATCTAGCGGGGACCCCAAACACCGGGGAGCTGTTTTTT.

This CDR3 is CASTSRGPDTQYF. The CDR3, as DNA: TGTGCCAGTACATCGCGGGGCCCAGATACGCAGTATTTT. The V and J genes are TRBV19 and TRBJ2-3; the D gene is possibly TRBD2 (6 bases). Germline CDR1 and CDR2: LNHDA and SQIVND (reference sequence). This CDR3 has 13 amino acids. Trimming left V 7 bases short and J 4 bases short, with 12 bases between.

CDR3 amino acids: CSASSDRANEQFF. In DNA form, the CDR3 reads TGCAGTGCTAGTTCCGACCGGGCAAATGAGCAGTTCTTC. The genes are TRBV20-1 and TRBJ2-1; D gene unclear. The germline V and J ends were trimmed by 3 bases and 7 bases, with 13 bases remaining between them. Germline values: CDR1 DFQATT, CDR2 SNEGSKA (reference sequence). The CDR3 spans 13 residues.

This clonotype was counted many times. V is TRBV6-1 and J is TRBJ2-7, with 8 bases that match TRBD2. V shed 11 bases and J 4 bases; nucleotides not matched to a gene: 16. From germline, CDR1 is MNHNS and CDR2 SASEGT. The CDR3 consists of 15 residues. Here the CDR3 DNA reads TGTGCCTCCCGGGGGTCTACCGGGAGGGCATACGAGCAGTACTTC. Amino acid sequence: CASRGSTGRAYEQYF.

This clonotype was detected ten times or more. This chain connects TRBV6-2 or TRBV6-3 to TRBJ2-7; D remains ambiguous. The CDR3 has 13 amino acids. CDR1 and CDR2 from the germline V gene are MNHEY and SVGEGT. V dropped 3 bases and J dropped 1 base, with 7 bases sitting between them. The CDR3 nucleotides are TGTGCCAGCAGTTATTCGGAGTCCTACGAGCAGTACTTC. Translating it yields CASSYSESYEQYF.

This clonotype was observed a few times. The chain employs TRBV5-6 and TRBJ2-3, with TRBD2 matching 10 bases. The trim removed 7 bases at V and 1 base at J, leaving 12 bases unmatched. The germline V gene has CDR1 SGHDT and CDR2 YYEEEE. The CDR3 covers 17 residues. CDR3 loop: CASPRAGGGKGTDTQYF. CDR3 nucleotide sequence: TGTGCCAGCCCTAGAGCGGGAGGGGGAAAGGGCACAGATACGCAGTATTTT.

The chain joins TRBV7-6 to TRBJ2-5, with 7 bases identical to TRBD2. Losses at the gene ends were 1 base for V and 7 bases for J; bases not matched to a gene: 12. The length of the CDR3 is 16 residues. The germline CDR1 and CDR2 sequences are SGHVS and FNYEAQ. CDR3 coding DNA: TGTGCCAGCAGCTTAGGTCCTAGCGGTAGGAGTGGGACCCAGTACTTC. It is translated as CASSLGPSGRSGTQYF.

This clonotype was picked up a small number of times. V and J are TRBV7-9 and TRBJ2-1; the D is unclear. Germline V CDR1 and CDR2: SEHNR, FQNEAQ (reference sequence). CDR3 size: 14 residues. Trimming took off 9 bases at V and 0 bases at J, with 12 bases between the two ends. CDR3 region: CARGLSHSYNEQFF. The CDR3 region has the DNA TGTGCCAGAGGTCTCAGTCACTCCTACAATGAGCAGTTCTTC.

There are a few counts of this clonotype. The chain has TRBV12-3 or TRBV12-4 and TRBJ2-7, with D unresolved. V gave up 2 bases and J gave up 5 bases, with 10 bases separating them. The CDR3 extends over 13 amino acids. CDR3 loop: CASSLLGIDEQYF. In DNA, the CDR3 is TGTGCCAGCAGTTTATTGGGTATCGACGAGCAGTACTTC.

The V gene is TRBV5-1, the J gene TRBJ2-2; D is unclear. The CDR3 has 15 amino acids. CDR1 and CDR2 (germline): SGHRS, YFSETQ. V gave up 4 bases and J gave up 2 bases, with 12 bases separating them. The CDR3 nucleotides read TGCGCCAGCAGCCTTCTAGATGACAACACCGGGGAGCTGTTTTTT. This codes for CASSLLDDNTGELFF. Using reference TRBV5-1 and TRBJ2-2 for the parts outside the CDR3, the full variable domain is KAGVTQTPRYLIKTRGQQVTLSCSPISGHRSVSWYQQTPGQGLQFLFEYFSETQRNKGNFPGRFSGRQFSNSRSEMNVSTLELGDSALYLCASSLLDDNTGELFFGEGSRLTVL.

This clonotype was recorded only once. The CDR3 sequence: CASSPIPGQGARIYGYTF. CDR3 nucleotides: TGTGCCAGCAGCCCCATCCCCGGACAGGGGGCGCGGATCTATGGCTACACCTTC. The rearrangement joins TRBV6-1 to TRBJ1-2; 11 nucleotides align to TRBD1. Germline trimming cut 6 bases from V and 4 bases from J; bases unmatched to any gene: 16. Germline CDR1 is MNHNS and CDR2 is SASEGT. The CDR3 length is 18 residues.

The genes are TRBV3-1 and TRBJ1-1, with D unclear. Trimming cost V 2 bases and J 10 bases, with 14 bases left between them. Germline V gene sequence: CDR1 LGHDT, CDR2 YNNKEL (reference sequence). The CDR3 has 13 residues. Here the CDR3 reads CASSQSSVNGAFF. The CDR3 DNA follows: TGTGCCAGCAGCCAATCAAGTGTAAATGGAGCTTTCTTT.

The gene calls are TRBV24-1 and TRBJ2-7, with 9 bases aligning to TRBD1. Unmatched junction bases numbered 9, after V lost 4 bases and J lost 0 bases. Looked up from germline, CDR1 is KGHDR and CDR2 is SFDVKD. The CDR3 is made up of 17 amino acids. CDR3 DNA: TGTGCCACCAGTGACTCAACCGGGACAGGGCCCTCCTACGAGCAGTACTTC. Its protein product is CATSDSTGTGPSYEQYF.

There are a few counts of this clonotype. V gene TRBV5-6 combines with J gene TRBJ2-5, with D possibly TRBD2 on 5 matching bases. Germline CDR1 reads SGHDT; CDR2 reads YYEEEE. The V end was cut by 4 bases, the J end by 3 bases, with 22 bases between. The CDR3 runs 17 residues. In DNA form, the CDR3 reads TGTGCCAGCAGCATGGTAGGCATTGGGAGTTCCGAAGAGACCCAGTACTTC. Translating it yields CASSMVGIGSSEETQYF.

The chain has TRBV7-9 and TRBJ2-3; 9 bases match TRBD1. The junction had 8 bases not matched to a gene; V was cut back by 5 bases and J by 5 bases. Germline values: CDR1 SEHNR, CDR2 FQNEAQ (reference sequence). The CDR3 totals 15 residues. The CDR3 is CASSPGTGFGDTQYF. CDR3 sequence (DNA): TGTGCCAGCAGCCCCGGGACAGGGTTTGGAGATACGCAGTATTTT.

The gene calls are TRBV7-3 and TRBJ2-4; either TRBD1 or TRBD2 may fit D (7 bases each). The CDR3 runs to 14 residues. V was pared by 2 bases and J by 8 bases, with 13 bases between. Germline V gene sequence: CDR1 SGHTA, CDR2 FQGTGA. In DNA, the CDR3 is TGTGCCAGCAGCTTAGTCGCAGGGGGGGACATTCAGTACTTC. Translated: CASSLVAGGDIQYF.